The subject of this entry is one T cell receptor (beta chain). Its antigen remains unknown. The data were obtained in a study of cytomegalovirus exposure and HLA in healthy donors. The PCR had 60 Vbeta and 13 Jbeta primers. Repertoires were generated with immunoSEQ multiplex PCR, while TCRdb's copy carries only in-frame clones and drops some. The sample has roughly 110,000 clones, roughly four fifths seen once. In germline, CDR1 is SGHRS, CDR2 YFSETQ. V was pared by 0 bases and J by 5 bases, with 14 bases of the junction left unmatched. This CDR3 region has 18 residues. Study-level findings and limits: A missense variant in DCLRE1C was later tied to TCR beta V- and J-gene trimming. One later analysis reportedly identified an Asian-associated ancestry cluster that showed fewer N-insertions than the approximately 700-donor mean.

The TCR was taken from a woman in her 50s in good health and CMV-seropositive. This chain joins TRBV5-1 and TRBJ1-2; 9 nucleotides line up with TRBD1. Sequenced: PBMCs. The CDR3 protein is CASSLVQSGTGTLYGYTF. CDR3 in DNA: TGCGCCAGCAGCTTGGTCCAATCCGGGACAGGGACATTATATGGCTACACCTTC. The full variable domain, completed using reference TRBV5-1 and TRBJ1-2, is KAGVTQTPRYLIKTRGQQVTLSCSPISGHRSVSWYQQTPGQGLQFLFEYFSETQRNKGNFPGRFSGRQFSNSRSEMNVSTLELGDSALYLCASSLVQSGTGTLYGYTFGSGTRLTVV.